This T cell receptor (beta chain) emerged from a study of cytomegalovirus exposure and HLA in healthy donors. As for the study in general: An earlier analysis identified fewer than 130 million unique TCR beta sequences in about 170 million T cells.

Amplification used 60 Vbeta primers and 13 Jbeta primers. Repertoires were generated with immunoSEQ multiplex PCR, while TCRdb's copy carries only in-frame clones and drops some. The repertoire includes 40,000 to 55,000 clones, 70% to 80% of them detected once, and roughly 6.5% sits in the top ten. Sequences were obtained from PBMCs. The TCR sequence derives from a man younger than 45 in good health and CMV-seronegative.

CDR3 coding DNA: TGTGCCAGTAGTAGGTTCGGACAGGGGGCGTTCGAGCAGTACTTC. Translation: CASSRFGQGAFEQYF. This sequence joins TRBV19 and TRBJ2-7; 11 positions agree with TRBD1. V shed 4 bases, J shed 6 bases, and the junction held 8 bases outside the gene matches. This CDR3 has 15 amino acids. Germline lookup yields CDR1 LNHDA and CDR2 SQIVND (reference sequence).